This T cell receptor beta chain was sequenced during a study of T cells in tuberculosis. Regarding the study as a whole: Smaller alpha distances in active tuberculosis partly reflected shorter CDR3-alpha lengths. GMM-specific TCRs were nearer to active tuberculosis alpha repertoires, suggesting expansion. Selection depended on which cryopreserved specimens were available.

About this clone: Its antigen remains unidentified.

The repertoire was sequenced with immunoSEQ multiplex PCR; TCRdb's copy has only in-frame clones and lacks some. The sample carries about 25,000 clones, just under 97% recorded once. Each donor contributed 85,000 to 100,000 T cells on average, unsorted. The sequence was obtained from a donor aged 10 to 29 with latent tuberculosis or without tuberculosis infection. Sequences were obtained from PBMCs.

The CDR3 loop is CASSLAGSHQPQHF. The DNA of the CDR3 is TGTGCCAGCAGTTTAGCAGGGTCACACCAGCCCCAGCATTTT. This chain connects TRBV27 to TRBJ1-5; D might be TRBD1 (5 bases). The V gene's germline CDR1 is MNHEY and CDR2 SMNVEV (reference sequence). The CDR3 is 14 amino acids. Trimming left V 2 bases short and J 7 bases short, with 12 bases between.